The T cell receptor beta chain under discussion was sequenced for a study of blood T cell repertoires in COVID-19. Study summary: PBMCs, B-cell-depleted T cells, or T cells were the source of the cDNA or gDNA that made up the material.

V gave up 6 bases and J gave up 2 bases; unmatched junction bases: 5. CDR1 is MNHEY and CDR2 is SVGAGI in the germline V gene. CDR3 length: 14 residues. TCRdb's table, derived via immunoSEQ multiplex PCR, lists solely in-frame clones and lacks some. The repertoire holds around 160,000 clones, with around 80% as singletons. Sequenced material: PBMCs or T cells enriched from blood (not recorded which). This chain connects TRBV6-5 to TRBJ1-2; 8 positions match TRBD1. The receptor was derived from a man aged 35 to 55 who had recovered from COVID-19. Here the CDR3 DNA reads TGTGCCAGCAGGGTCGGACAGGGAAACTATGGCTACACCTTC. Protein: CASRVGQGNYGYTF.